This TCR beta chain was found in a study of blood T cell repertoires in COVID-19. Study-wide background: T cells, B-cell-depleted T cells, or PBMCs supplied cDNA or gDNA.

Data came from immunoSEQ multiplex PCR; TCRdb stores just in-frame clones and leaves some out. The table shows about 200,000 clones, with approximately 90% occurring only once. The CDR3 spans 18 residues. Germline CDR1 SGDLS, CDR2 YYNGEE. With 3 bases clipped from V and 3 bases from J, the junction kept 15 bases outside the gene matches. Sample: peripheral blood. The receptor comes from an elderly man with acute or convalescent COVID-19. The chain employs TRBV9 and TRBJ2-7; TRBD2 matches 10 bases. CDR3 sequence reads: CASSASGSSGRGGYEQYF. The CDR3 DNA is TGTGCCAGCAGCGCTAGCGGGAGTTCAGGGAGGGGGGGCTACGAGCAGTACTTC.